The next 2 T cell receptor beta chains were all read from a single sample in a study of T cell changes during pregnancy in multiple sclerosis. Data came from immunoSEQ multiplex PCR; TCRdb stores just in-frame clones and leaves some out. The table shows 60,000 to 90,000 clones, with about 93% occurring only once. The sequencing here drew on peripheral blood, taken after pregnancy. The receptor set was obtained from a female donor in good health, enrolled as a control in a pregnancy study.

This clone is a singleton in its sample. The chain has TRBV27 and TRBJ2-7; TRBD2 matches at 12 bases. There are 15 residues in the CDR3. Germline CDR1 MNHEY, CDR2 SMNVEV (reference sequence). J lost 3 bases, V lost 6 bases, and 6 bases had no gene match. The CDR3: CASSLAGGESYEQYF. The CDR3 DNA follows: TGTGCCAGCAGCCTAGCGGGAGGGGAAAGCTACGAGCAGTACTTC.

J is TRBJ2-1 and V is TRBV6-6; tentatively, D is TRBD1 (5 bases). Germline CDR1 reads MNHNY; CDR2 reads SVGAGI (reference sequence). The CDR3 runs 16 residues. The germline V and J ends were trimmed by 2 bases and 8 bases, with 19 bases remaining between them. This CDR3 reads CASSYVQGSQIYEQFF. The CDR3 region has the DNA TGTGCCAGCAGTTACGTCCAGGGAAGTCAGATATATGAGCAGTTCTTC.